The entry that follows covers one T cell receptor (beta chain) sequence. The CDR3 has 15 residues. Germline V gives CDR1 SNHLY, CDR2 FYNNEI. V was clipped by 6 bases and J by 9 bases, with 21 bases between them. The data were obtained in a study of T cell responses to AZD1222 COVID-19 vaccine. Profiled with immunoSEQ multiplex PCR; TCRdb holds only in-frame clones, not every one. The table records some 97,000 clones, approximately 87% of them present only once. The clonotype originates from an adult in good health. V gene TRBV2 combines with J gene TRBJ2-4; the D gene is possibly TRBD1 (5 bases). The sequencing used peripheral blood, collected on day 0 of AZD1222 vaccination. CDR3 protein: CASSDEGNRLAIQYF. The CDR3 DNA follows: TGTGCCAGCAGCGATGAAGGCAACAGGCTTGCCATTCAGTACTTC.